This T cell receptor beta chain is from a study of blood T cell repertoires in COVID-19. Study details: Sample material is recorded as cDNA or gDNA derived from T cells, B-cell-depleted T cells, or PBMCs.

The germline gives CDR1 SGHTA, CDR2 FQGNSA. V gave up 4 bases and J gave up 1 base, with 13 bases separating them. The CDR3 has 15 amino acids. This clone occurred once. As originally analysed: Counts of nucleated cells, estimated from reference gene primer amplification, were obtained. Profiling relied on immunoSEQ multiplex PCR, and the TCRdb table lists in-frame clones only, not all of them. V and J calls and clone size are as listed in that table; D and trimming were resolved from the DNA. The sample gives around 190,000 clones, 65% to 90% of which show up once; 1.5% is in the top ten. This chain joins TRBV7-2 and TRBJ1-1; D possibly corresponds to TRBD1 (6 bases). The sample comprised peripheral blood. This receptor was identified in a human donor in a cohort sampled during active COVID-19. Written as DNA, the CDR3 is TGTGCCAGCAGCTGGGGGGGGCGCCGGAACACTGAAGCTTTCTTT. The encoded protein is CASSWGGRRNTEAFF. The whole variable domain, filled in from reference TRBV7-2 and TRBJ1-1, reads GAGVSQSPSNKVTEKGKDVELRCDPISGHTALYWYRQSLGQGLEFLIYFQGNSAPDKSGLPSDRFSAERTGGSVSTLTIQRTQQEDSAVYLCASSWGGRRNTEAFFGQGTRLTVV.